The 15 T cell receptor beta chains in this list originate from one sample, sequenced in a study of cytomegalovirus exposure and HLA in healthy donors. PCR involved 60 Vbeta and 13 Jbeta primers. TCRdb's table, derived via immunoSEQ multiplex PCR, lists solely in-frame clones and lacks some. The data show about 140,000 clones, roughly 68% seen once. Sequencing input: PBMCs. Receptors originate from a man between 60 and 75 years old in good health and CMV-seronegative.

Only one count was recorded for this clone. This rearrangement joins TRBV5-1 to TRBJ2-1; 13 bases agree with TRBD2. The V segment lost 4 bases and the J segment 1 base; nucleotides outside the gene matches: 11. The germline CDR1 and CDR2 sequences are SGHRS and YFSETQ. The CDR3 is 19 amino acids. The CDR3 DNA reads as TGCGCCAGCAGCCAGGAGGGACTAGCGGGATCGGGTTCCTACAATGAGCAGTTCTTC. It is translated as CASSQEGLAGSGSYNEQFF. Complete variable domain (other parts from reference TRBV5-1 and TRBJ2-1): KAGVTQTPRYLIKTRGQQVTLSCSPISGHRSVSWYQQTPGQGLQFLFEYFSETQRNKGNFPGRFSGRQFSNSRSEMNVSTLELGDSALYLCASSQEGLAGSGSYNEQFFGPGTRLTVL.

This clone occurred a few times. The J gene is TRBJ2-7, the V gene TRBV5-1; 9 bases line up with TRBD2. V was clipped by 0 bases and J by 3 bases; unmatched bases: 4. CDR1 and CDR2 from the germline V gene are SGHRS and YFSETQ. The CDR3 consists of 15 residues. DNA of the CDR3: TGCGCCAGCAGCTTGGAGCCAGCGGGAGGCTACGAGCAGTACTTC. Translated, it gives CASSLEPAGGYEQYF.

This chain joins TRBV5-8 and TRBJ2-7, with 10 positions matching TRBD1. The CDR3 covers 15 residues. The J segment lost 6 bases and the V segment lost 0 bases, leaving 6 bases of the junction unmatched. CDR1 is SGHTS, CDR2 YDEGEE, per germline. CDR3 region: CASSLAGTGVSEQYF. The DNA for the CDR3 is TGTGCCAGCAGCTTGGCCGGGACAGGGGTTTCCGAGCAGTACTTC.

V usage is TRBV6-1 and J usage is TRBJ2-7; D gene uncertain. Germline CDR1 MNHNS, CDR2 SASEGT. The CDR3 length is 16 residues. Trimming removed 1 base at V and 4 bases at J, with 17 bases between. The CDR3 is CASSEELTHLDYEQYF. The CDR3 bases are TGTGCCAGCAGTGAAGAGCTTACGCATTTAGATTACGAGCAGTACTTC.

The chain joins TRBV29-1 to TRBJ2-1; 8 bases are shared with TRBD1. The CDR3 is 15 residues long. The germline V gene encodes CDR1 SQVTM and CDR2 ANQGSEA. Unmatched junction bases numbered 9, after V lost 0 bases and J lost 8 bases. CDR3 bases: TGCAGCGTTGAAGATGAAGGACAGGGTGGGGATGAGCAGTTCTTC. This codes for CSVEDEGQGGDEQFF.

This clone was seen once. One junction end does not reproduce the germline sequence, and a read error may be involved. The chain couples TRBV7-9 to TRBJ1-5; D gene ambiguous. The CDR3 runs 17 residues. Germline V gene lookup returns CDR1 SEHNR and CDR2 FQNEAQ (reference sequence). CDR3 DNA: TGTTCCAGCAGCCACCCTCCCCGGGTACGTGGCAATCAGCCCCAGCATTTT. Translation gives CSSSHPPRVRGNQPQHF.

This sequence joins TRBV28 and TRBJ2-3, with TRBD2 matching over 8 bases. This CDR3 comprises 16 residues. J was trimmed by 4 bases and V by 6 bases; bases with no gene match: 12. From germline, CDR1 is MDHEN and CDR2 SYDVKM. For the CDR3, the DNA is TGTGCCAGCAGGGGCGTGCGGGAGGAGCCCCCAGATACGCAGTATTTT. This gives the protein CASRGVREEPPDTQYF. Together with reference TRBV28 and TRBJ2-3, the CDR3 gives the full variable domain: DVKVTQSSRYLVKRTGEKVFLECVQDMDHENMFWYRQDPGLGLRLIYFSYDVKMKEKGDIPEGYSVSREKKERFSLILESASTNQTSMYLCASRGVREEPPDTQYFGPGTRLTVL.

The chain employs TRBV19 and TRBJ1-4; D gene uncertain. Germline values: CDR1 LNHDA, CDR2 SQIVND (reference sequence). The CDR3 sequence is 14 residues long. V lost 7 bases and J lost 6, with 15 bases in between. The CDR3 protein is CASKGGVGDEKLFF. The CDR3, as DNA: TGTGCCAGTAAAGGCGGGGTGGGCGATGAAAAACTGTTTTTT.

This clone was detected only a few times. The genes are TRBV18 and TRBJ1-2, with D uncertain. The V gene lost 8 bases and the J gene lost 1 base, with 14 bases spanning the gap. The germline CDR1 and CDR2 sequences are KGHSH and LQKENI. CDR3 length: 14 amino acids. CDR3 protein: CASREAVNNYGYTF. Here the CDR3 DNA reads TGTGCCAGCCGCGAGGCGGTCAATAACTATGGCTACACCTTC.

This chain links TRBV5-8 with TRBJ2-2; D uncertain. Germline V lookup: CDR1 SGHTS, CDR2 YDEGEE. Trimming removed 0 bases from V and 5 bases from J, with 11 bases in between. The CDR3 consists of 15 residues. This chain's CDR3 is CASSLGGADTGELFF. The CDR3 DNA sequence: TGTGCCAGCAGCTTGGGAGGTGCAGATACCGGGGAGCTGTTTTTT. The variable domain in full, with the rest retrieved from reference TRBV5-8 and TRBJ2-2, is EAGVTQSPTHLIKTRGQQATLRCSPISGHTSVYWYQQALGLGLQFLLWYDEGEERNRGNFPPRFSGRQFPNYSSELNVNALELEDSALYLCASSLGGADTGELFFGEGSRLTVL.

This sequence joins TRBV29-1 and TRBJ1-2; D remains ambiguous. CDR1 SQVTM and CDR2 ANQGSEA come from the germline V gene. V lost 0 bases and J 8 bases, leaving 13 bases between the germline ends. The CDR3 extends over 13 amino acids. The CDR3 reads CSVEDPRGSGYTF. The CDR3, as DNA: TGCAGCGTTGAAGATCCAAGAGGGTCGGGCTACACCTTC.

As regards this clone: The junction and the germline gene differ at one end; a read error may be behind it. The chain carries TRBV7-9 and TRBJ1-1; 8 bases map to TRBD1. The CDR3 covers 12 residues. Germline V gives CDR1 SEHNR, CDR2 FQNEAQ (reference sequence). CDR3 region: CSSSSDREEAFF. The CDR3 nucleotides are TGTTCCAGCAGCTCGGACAGGGAAGAAGCTTTCTTT.

V gene TRBV29-1 combines with J gene TRBJ2-1; tentative D call: TRBD2 (6 bases). With 3 bases removed from V and 4 bases from J, the gap between germline ends came to 16 bases. The CDR3 sequence is 15 residues long. Looked up from germline, CDR1 is SQVTM and CDR2 is ANQGSEA. CDR3 residues: CSVDGGFRQYNEQFF. The CDR3 nucleotides are TGCAGCGTTGATGGGGGGTTCAGGCAGTACAATGAGCAGTTCTTC.

The rearrangement links TRBV7-2 to TRBJ2-1, with a tentative D call TRBD1 (6 bases). Germline loops: CDR1 SGHTA, CDR2 FQGNSA. The CDR3 has 17 residues. V dropped 5 bases and J dropped 0 bases, with 17 bases sitting between them. DNA for the CDR3: TGTGCCAGCAGCCCCCATCTACAGGGTAGCTCCTACAATGAGCAGTTCTTC. Protein: CASSPHLQGSSYNEQFF.

This chain joins TRBV4-1 and TRBJ2-1; 13 bases map to TRBD2. V dropped 1 base and J dropped 9; count of bases not matched to a gene: 9. There are 17 residues in the CDR3. CDR1 is MGHRA and CDR2 is YSYEKL in the germline V gene. The CDR3: CASSQGLAGGLASEQFF. CDR3 in DNA: TGCGCCAGCAGCCAAGGACTAGCGGGAGGCCTGGCATCTGAGCAGTTCTTC.